Here is one T cell receptor (beta chain) with its context. Its antigen remains undetermined. Per-nucleotide qualities are absent, and no much larger clonotype sits a single base away. Libraries were made using 5' RACE. These reads were obtained on an Illumina HiSeq 2000. A universal primer binding site was introduced by template switching, and a unique molecular identifier was present in the final cDNA, enabling accurate counting of TCR cDNA molecules. Specific primers in the conserved constant-segment region were used to synthesize first-strand cDNA for the TCR alpha and beta chains. To control for contamination, each cDNA library was double barcoded with a SMART-Mk sample barcode plus Illumina barcodes. TruSeq adapter sequences and Illumina sample barcodes were added in two successive PCR steps. Sequencing of the TCR alpha and beta cDNA libraries was done on the Illumina HiSeq platform using custom primers. As for the original processing: MiGEC processed the raw reads to extract unique molecular identifiers, while MiXCR was used to determine the CDR3 positions. Recombination models were inferred per individual with the repgenHMM and IGoR tools using an EM algorithm. The tcR package in R was used for shared clonotype analysis, with sharing normalized by the product of cloneset sizes. To study raw recombination free of thymic and clonal selection effects, out-of-frame nonproductive sequences were analyzed. The public reads were quality trimmed at Q25 with fastp and then assembled into clones with MiXCR by TCRdb, keeping productive beta chains. Entries that share a CDR3 protein sequence are merged under the most common genes and DNA. None of the V and J calls come from the authors' own analysis; TCRdb made them. This sample is represented by hundreds of thousands of distinct CDR3 sequences; 8.6% of them were singletons. Roughly 0.97% of the sample belongs to the ten largest clones.

CDR1 and CDR2 (SNHLY, FYNNEI) derive from the germline V gene. Trimming costs V 3 bases and J 0 bases, and their ends lie 12 bases apart. The CDR3 measures 15 amino acids from cysteine to phenylalanine. Only CDR3 DNA remains: 45 bases, in frame from the first base. The entry originates in a study of identical twins (TCRdb year 2016). Looking at the study overall: To test whether fetal clonotypes persist, this study deep-sequenced TCR alpha and beta repertoires from monozygotic twins, from unrelated adults of various ages, and from cord blood. To rule out contamination, replicate twin experiments were performed at different times with different library preparation protocols. General conclusions and limits of the study: Abundant cord blood beta clonotypes had fewer insertions, young adult naive repertoires showed a similar but weaker trend, and memory repertoires showed no such trend. The excess sharing between twins in beta out-of-frame sequences was weaker because fewer shared sequences reduced the signal-to-noise ratio. Because the same donors could not be followed over many years, the conclusions depended on cross-sectional statistical analysis. Out-of-frame TCR alpha sharing in monozygotic twins was systematically underestimated by recombination models, whereas sharing between unrelated individuals was in agreement with the recombination models. Compared with coincidental sharing between unrelated individuals, an excess of low generation-probability sequences was observed among out-of-frame TCR alpha sequences shared between twins. Invariant T cells such as MAIT and iNKT could partly confound zero-insertion analyses, although diverse VJ usage argued against such confounding for most clonotypes.

Every donor was a healthy Caucasian. The twin cohort comprised three pairs of female monozygotic twins, all aged roughly 18 to 30 years. Peripheral blood mononuclear cells were the source from which RNA for the TCR libraries was isolated. These records were also assigned to another study, of yellow fever vaccine responses in identical twins. Taken from the second paper: The authors reported that the T cell response to vaccination in identical twins appeared partly convergent and partly personalized. The study precisely tracked vaccine-responding T cell clones in identical twins.

The clonotype originates from a woman between 18 and 29 years old in good health. The sequenced sample consisted of PBMCs. The sequence links TRBV2 to TRBJ2-7; the D element might be TRBD1 or TRBD2, as each aligns at 5 bases. CDR3 reads: CASSEGEPSSYEQYF. The base sequence is TGTGCCAGCAGTGAGGGGGAGCCTAGCTCCTACGAGCAGTACTTC.